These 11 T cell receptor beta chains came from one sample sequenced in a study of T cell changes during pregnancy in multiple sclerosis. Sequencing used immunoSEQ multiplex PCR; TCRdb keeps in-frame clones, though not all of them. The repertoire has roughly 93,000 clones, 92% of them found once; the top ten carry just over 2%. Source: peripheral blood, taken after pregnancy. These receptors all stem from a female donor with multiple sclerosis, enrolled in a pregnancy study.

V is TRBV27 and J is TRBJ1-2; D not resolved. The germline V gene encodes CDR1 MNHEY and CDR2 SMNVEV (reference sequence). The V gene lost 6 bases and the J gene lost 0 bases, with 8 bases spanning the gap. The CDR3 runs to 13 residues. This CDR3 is CASRGETNYGYTF. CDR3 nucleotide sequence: TGTGCCAGCAGAGGAGAGACTAACTATGGCTACACCTTC.

The DNA of the CDR3 is TGTGCCAGCAGCTCCTCCAGTCGGGTAAAACTGTTTTTT. Translated, it gives CASSSSSRVKLFF. The chain couples TRBV7-2 to TRBJ1-4, with D hard to call. V lost 4 bases to trimming and J lost 10 bases, with 13 bases between them. The CDR3 is 13 residues long. Germline CDR1 and CDR2: SGHTA and FQGNSA.

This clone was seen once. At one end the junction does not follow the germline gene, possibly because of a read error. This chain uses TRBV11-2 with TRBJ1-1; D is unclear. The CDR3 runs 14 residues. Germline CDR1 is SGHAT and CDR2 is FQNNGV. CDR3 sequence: CASSLGGSGPEDVF. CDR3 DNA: TGTGCCAGCAGCTTAGGGGGAAGCGGCCCTGAAGACGTCTTT.

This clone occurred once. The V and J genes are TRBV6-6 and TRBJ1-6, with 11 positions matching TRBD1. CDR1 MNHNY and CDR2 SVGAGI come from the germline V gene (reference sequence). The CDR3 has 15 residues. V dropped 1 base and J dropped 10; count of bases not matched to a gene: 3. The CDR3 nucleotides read TGTGCCAGCAGTTACTGGGGACAGGGGGTGTCACCCCTCCACTTT. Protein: CASSYWGQGVSPLHF.

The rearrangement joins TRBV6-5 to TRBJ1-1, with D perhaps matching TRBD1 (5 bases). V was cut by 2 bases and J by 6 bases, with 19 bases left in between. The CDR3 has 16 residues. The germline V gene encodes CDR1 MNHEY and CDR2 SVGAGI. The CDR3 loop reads CASSYKTVGAVAEAFF. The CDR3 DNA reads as TGTGCCAGCAGTTACAAGACAGTTGGTGCGGTCGCTGAAGCTTTCTTT.

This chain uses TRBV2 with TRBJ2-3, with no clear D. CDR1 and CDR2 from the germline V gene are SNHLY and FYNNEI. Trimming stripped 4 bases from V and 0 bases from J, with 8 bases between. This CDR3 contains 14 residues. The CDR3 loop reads CASSVGTSTDTQYF. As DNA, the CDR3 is TGTGCCAGCAGTGTCGGTACGAGCACAGATACGCAGTATTTT.

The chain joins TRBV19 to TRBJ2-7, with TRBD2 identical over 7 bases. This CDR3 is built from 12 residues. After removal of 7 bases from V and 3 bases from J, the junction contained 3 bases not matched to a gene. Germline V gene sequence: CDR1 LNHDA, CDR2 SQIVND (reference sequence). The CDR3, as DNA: TGTGCCAGTACGGCTAGCGGCTACGAGCAGTACTTC. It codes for CASTASGYEQYF.

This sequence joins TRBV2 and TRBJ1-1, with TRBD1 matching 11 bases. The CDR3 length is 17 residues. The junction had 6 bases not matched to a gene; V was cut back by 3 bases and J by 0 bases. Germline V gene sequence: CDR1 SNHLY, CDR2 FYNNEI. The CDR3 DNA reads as TGTGCCAGCAGTGATACGGGACAGGGGGACATGAACACTGAAGCTTTCTTT. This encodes CASSDTGQGDMNTEAFF.

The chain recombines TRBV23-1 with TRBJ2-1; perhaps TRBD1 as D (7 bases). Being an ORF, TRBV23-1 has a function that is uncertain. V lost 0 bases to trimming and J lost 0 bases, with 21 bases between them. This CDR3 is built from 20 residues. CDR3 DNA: TGCGCCAGCAGTCAATCGAGGGCAGGGGGGAGTCTGAGCTCCTACAATGAGCAGTTCTTC. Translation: CASSQSRAGGSLSSYNEQFF.

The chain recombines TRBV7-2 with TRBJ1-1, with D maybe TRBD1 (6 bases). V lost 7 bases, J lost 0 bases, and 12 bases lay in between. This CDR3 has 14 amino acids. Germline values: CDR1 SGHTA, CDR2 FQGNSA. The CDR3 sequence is CASTTSGVNTEAFF. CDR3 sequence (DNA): TGTGCCAGCACTACATCAGGGGTGAACACTGAAGCTTTCTTT.

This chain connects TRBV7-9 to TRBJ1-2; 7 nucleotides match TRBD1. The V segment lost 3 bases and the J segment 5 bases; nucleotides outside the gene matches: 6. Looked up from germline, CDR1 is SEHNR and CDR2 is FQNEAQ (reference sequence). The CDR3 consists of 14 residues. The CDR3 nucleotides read TGTGCCAGCAGCTTGGGGACAGACAATTATGGCTACACCTTC. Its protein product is CASSLGTDNYGYTF.